This T cell receptor beta chain was documented in a study of blood T cell repertoires in COVID-19. The overall study: T cells, B-cell-depleted T cells, or PBMCs supplied cDNA or gDNA.

Germline V gene lookup returns CDR1 MNHEY and CDR2 SVGAGI. This CDR3 has 14 residues. V lost 2 bases and J lost 8, with 12 bases in between. This clone was counted a single time. The authors' processing: Nucleated cell number was recorded as an estimate derived from reference gene primer amplification. TCRdb's copy holds only in-frame clones and misses some; the assay was immunoSEQ multiplex PCR. D and trimming were read from the DNA, whereas the V and J calls and clone size are those reported in that table. The table lists 250,000 to 350,000 clones, about 80% of them singletons, with 15% to 19% in the top ten.

The chain combines TRBV6-5 with TRBJ1-4; the D gene is possibly TRBD1 (6 bases). What was sequenced was peripheral blood. This sequence was found in a person between 65 and 79 years old with COVID-19, enrolled during active disease. The CDR3 region is CASSYGGPMEKLFF. The CDR3 bases are TGTGCCAGCAGTTACGGGGGCCCTATGGAAAAACTGTTTTTT.